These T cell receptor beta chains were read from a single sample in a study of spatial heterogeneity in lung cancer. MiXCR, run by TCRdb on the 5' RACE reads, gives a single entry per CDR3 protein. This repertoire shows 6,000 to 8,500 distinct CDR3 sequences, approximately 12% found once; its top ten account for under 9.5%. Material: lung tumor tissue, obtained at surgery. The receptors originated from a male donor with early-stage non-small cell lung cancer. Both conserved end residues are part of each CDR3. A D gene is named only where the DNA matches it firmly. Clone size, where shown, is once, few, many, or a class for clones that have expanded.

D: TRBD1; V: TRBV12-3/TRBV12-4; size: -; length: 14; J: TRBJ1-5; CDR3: CASSSTGGNQPQHF; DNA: TGTGCCAGCAGTTCTACAGGGGGAAATCAGCCCCAGCATTTT
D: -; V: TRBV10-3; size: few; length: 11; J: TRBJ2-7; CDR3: CATGVLYEQYF; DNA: TGTGCCACCGGGGTCTTATACGAGCAGTACTTC
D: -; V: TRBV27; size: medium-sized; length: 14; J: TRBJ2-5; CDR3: CASSPGPWQETQYF; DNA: TGTGCCAGCAGTCCGGGGCCCTGGCAAGAGACCCAGTACTTC
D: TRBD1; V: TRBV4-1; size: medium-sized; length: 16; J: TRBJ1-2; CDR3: CASSQDPTGGRYGYTF; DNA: TGCGCCAGCAGCCAAGACCCAACAGGGGGCCGCTATGGCTACACCTTC
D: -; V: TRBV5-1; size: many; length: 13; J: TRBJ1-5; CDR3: CASSLDSNQPQHF; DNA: TGCGCCAGCAGCTTAGACAGCAATCAGCCCCAGCATTTT
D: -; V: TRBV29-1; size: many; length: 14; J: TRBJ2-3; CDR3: CSVALSSPTDTQYF; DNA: TGCAGCGTTGCCCTTTCTTCACCGACAGATACGCAGTATTTT
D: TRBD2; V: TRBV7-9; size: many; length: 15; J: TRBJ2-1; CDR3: CASSLSGSSYNEQFF; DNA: TGTGCCAGCAGCCTAAGCGGGAGCTCCTACAATGAGCAGTTCTTC
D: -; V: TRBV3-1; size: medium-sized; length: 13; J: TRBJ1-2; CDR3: CASSRGPDYGYTF; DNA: TGTGCCAGCAGCCGGGGGCCCGACTATGGCTACACCTTC
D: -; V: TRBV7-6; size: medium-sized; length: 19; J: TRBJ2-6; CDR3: CASSSLASPGYSGANVLTF; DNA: TGTGCCAGCAGCTCACTGGCATCCCCAGGATACTCTGGGGCCAACGTCCTGACTTTC
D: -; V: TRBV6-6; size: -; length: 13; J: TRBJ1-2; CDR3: CASSYNTGRGYTF; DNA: TGTGCCAGCAGTTACAACACAGGGCGCGGCTACACCTTC
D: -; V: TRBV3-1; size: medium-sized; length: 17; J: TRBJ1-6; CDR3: CASSLSTASSYNSPLHF; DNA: TGTGCCAGCAGCCTTAGCACAGCGAGCTCCTATAATTCACCCCTCCACTTT
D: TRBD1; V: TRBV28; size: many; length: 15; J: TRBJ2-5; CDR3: CASSLGGQGQETQYF; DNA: TGTGCCAGCAGTTTGGGGGGACAGGGCCAAGAGACCCAGTACTTC
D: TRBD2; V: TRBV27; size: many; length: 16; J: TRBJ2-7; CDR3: CASSSPPTSGSYEQYF; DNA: TGTGCCAGCAGCAGCCCCCCCACTAGCGGGAGTTACGAGCAGTACTTC
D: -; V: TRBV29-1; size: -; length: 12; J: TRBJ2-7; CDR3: CSVEVGPYEQYF; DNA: TGCAGCGTTGAAGTCGGCCCCTACGAGCAGTACTTC
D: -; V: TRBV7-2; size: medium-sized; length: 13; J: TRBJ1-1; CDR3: CASSLEANTEAFF; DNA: TGTGCCAGCAGCTTAGAGGCCAACACTGAAGCTTTCTTT
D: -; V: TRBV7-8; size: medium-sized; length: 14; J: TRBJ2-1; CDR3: CASSPTILGNEQFF; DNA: TGTGCCAGCAGCCCGACCATCCTGGGCAATGAGCAGTTCTTC
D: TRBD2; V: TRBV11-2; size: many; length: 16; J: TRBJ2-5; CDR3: CASSLQPGLVLETQYF; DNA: TGTGCCAGCAGCCTGCAACCGGGACTAGTATTGGAGACCCAGTACTTC
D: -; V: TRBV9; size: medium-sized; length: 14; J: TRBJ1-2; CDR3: CASSSDQRDYGYTF; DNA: TGTGCCAGCAGCTCGGATCAAAGAGACTATGGCTACACCTTC
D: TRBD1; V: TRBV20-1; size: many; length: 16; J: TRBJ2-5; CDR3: CSARGRTGYGGETQYF; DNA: TGCAGTGCTAGAGGCAGGACAGGGTACGGAGGAGAGACCCAGTACTTC
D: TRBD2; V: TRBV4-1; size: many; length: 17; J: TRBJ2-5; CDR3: CASSRGGLAGGQETQYF; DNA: TGCGCCAGCAGCCGCGGGGGACTAGCGGGAGGCCAAGAGACCCAGTACTTC
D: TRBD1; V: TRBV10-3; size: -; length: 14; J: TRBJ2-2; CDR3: CATGQGRNTGELFF; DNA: TGTGCCACCGGACAGGGGCGTAACACCGGGGAGCTGTTTTTT
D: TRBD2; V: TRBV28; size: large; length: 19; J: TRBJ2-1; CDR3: CASSLWGLAGVQRHNEQFF; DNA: TGTGCCAGCAGTTTATGGGGACTAGCGGGAGTCCAGCGCCACAATGAGCAGTTCTTC
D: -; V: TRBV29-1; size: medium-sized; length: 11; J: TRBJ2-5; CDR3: CSAVGGETQYF; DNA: TGCAGCGCTGTTGGTGGAGAGACCCAGTACTTC
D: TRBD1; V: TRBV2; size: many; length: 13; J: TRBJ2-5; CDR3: CASSPDRVETQYF; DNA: TGTGCCAGCAGTCCCGACAGGGTTGAGACCCAGTACTTC
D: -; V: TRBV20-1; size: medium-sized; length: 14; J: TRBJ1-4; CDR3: CSARMINSNEKLFF; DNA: TGCAGTGCTAGAATGATAAACTCAAATGAAAAACTGTTTTTT
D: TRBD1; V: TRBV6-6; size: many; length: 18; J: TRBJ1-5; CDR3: CASRVSLGGQGPNQPQHF; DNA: TGTGCCAGCAGGGTTAGTCTGGGCGGACAGGGGCCTAATCAGCCCCAGCATTTT
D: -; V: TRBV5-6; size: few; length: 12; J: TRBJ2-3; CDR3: CASSLASHTQYF; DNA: TGTGCCAGCAGCTTGGCCTCCCATACGCAGTATTTT
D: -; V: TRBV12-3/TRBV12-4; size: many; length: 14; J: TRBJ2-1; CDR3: CASRMPGMYNEQFF; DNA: TGTGCCAGCAGGATGCCTGGGATGTACAATGAGCAGTTCTTC
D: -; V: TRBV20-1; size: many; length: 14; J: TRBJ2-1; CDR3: CSASMEGGQSEQFF; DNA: TGCAGTGCTAGTATGGAGGGGGGCCAATCTGAGCAGTTCTTC
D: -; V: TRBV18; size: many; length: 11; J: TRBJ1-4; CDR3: CASSPDEKLFF; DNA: TGTGCCAGCTCACCAGATGAAAAACTGTTTTTT
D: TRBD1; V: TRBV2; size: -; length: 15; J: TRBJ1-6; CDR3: CASSEAPGQGSPLHF; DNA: TGTGCCAGCAGCGAAGCTCCGGGACAGGGCTCACCCCTCCACTTT
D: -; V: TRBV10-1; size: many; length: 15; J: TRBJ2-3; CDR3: CASSESLGSGDTQYF; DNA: TGCGCCAGCAGTGAGTCACTGGGGTCAGGCGATACGCAGTATTTT
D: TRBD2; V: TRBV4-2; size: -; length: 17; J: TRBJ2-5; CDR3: CASSLVLAGGLQETQYF; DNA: TGTGCCAGCAGCCTTGTTCTAGCGGGGGGCCTACAAGAGACCCAGTACTTC
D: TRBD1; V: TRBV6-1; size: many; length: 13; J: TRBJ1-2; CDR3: CASSEVTGDGYTF; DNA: TGTGCCAGCAGTGAAGTTACAGGGGATGGCTACACCTTC
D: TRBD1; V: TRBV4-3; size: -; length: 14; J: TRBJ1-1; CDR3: CASSHPVQGAEAFF; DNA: TGCGCCAGCAGCCACCCCGTACAGGGGGCTGAAGCTTTCTTT
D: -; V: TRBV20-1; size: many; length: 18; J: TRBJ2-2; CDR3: CSVWKGVGQFSITGELFF; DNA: TGCAGTGTATGGAAAGGCGTCGGCCAGTTTTCTATCACCGGGGAGCTGTTTTTT
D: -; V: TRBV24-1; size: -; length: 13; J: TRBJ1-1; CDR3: CATSAGILTEAFF; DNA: TGTGCCACCAGCGCAGGGATTCTCACTGAAGCTTTCTTT
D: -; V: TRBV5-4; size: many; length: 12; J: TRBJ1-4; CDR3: CASSLGTEKLFF; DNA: TGTGCCAGCAGCTTGGGGACAGAAAAACTGTTTTTT
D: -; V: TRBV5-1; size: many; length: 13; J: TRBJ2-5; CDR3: CASSLGGQETQYF; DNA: TGCGCCAGCAGCTTGGGGGGGCAAGAGACCCAGTACTTC
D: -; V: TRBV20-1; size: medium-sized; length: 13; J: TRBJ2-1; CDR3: CSARSDRYNEQFF; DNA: TGCAGTGCTAGATCAGACCGGTACAATGAGCAGTTCTTC
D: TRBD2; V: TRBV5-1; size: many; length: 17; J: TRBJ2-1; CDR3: CASSLSGTSGNQGEQFF; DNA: TGCGCCAGCAGCCTCTCCGGGACTAGCGGGAATCAGGGTGAGCAGTTCTTC
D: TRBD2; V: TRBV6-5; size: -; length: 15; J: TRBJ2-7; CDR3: CASSSRLAGWYEQYF; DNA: TGTGCCAGCAGTTCGAGACTAGCGGGATGGTACGAGCAGTACTTC
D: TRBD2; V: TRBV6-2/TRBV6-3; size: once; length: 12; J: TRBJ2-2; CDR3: CASSRGAGELFF; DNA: TGTGCCAGCAGCCGGGGGGCCGGGGAGCTGTTTTTT
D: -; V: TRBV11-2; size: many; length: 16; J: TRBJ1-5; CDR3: CASSFSGGFSNQPQHF; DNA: TGTGCCAGCAGCTTCAGTGGGGGATTTAGCAATCAGCCCCAGCATTTT
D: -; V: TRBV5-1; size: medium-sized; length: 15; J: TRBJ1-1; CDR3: CASSLALTGNTEAFF; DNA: TGCGCCAGCAGCTTGGCCCTGACAGGGAACACTGAAGCTTTCTTT
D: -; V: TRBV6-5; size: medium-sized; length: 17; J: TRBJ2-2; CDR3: CASSYVGGQGDTGELFF; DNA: TGTGCCAGCAGTTACGTCGGGGGGCAGGGAGACACCGGGGAGCTGTTTTTT
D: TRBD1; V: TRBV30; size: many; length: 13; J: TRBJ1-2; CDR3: CAWSTDRGYGYTF; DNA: TGTGCCTGGAGTACGGACAGGGGCTATGGCTACACCTTC
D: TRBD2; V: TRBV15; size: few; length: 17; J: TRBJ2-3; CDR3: CATSRDRLAILTDTQYF; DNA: TGTGCCACCAGCAGAGATCGACTAGCTATCCTCACAGATACGCAGTATTTT
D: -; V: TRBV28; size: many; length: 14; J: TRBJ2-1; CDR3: CASSLGGAKGEQFF; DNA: TGTGCCAGCAGTTTGGGGGGGGCAAAGGGTGAGCAGTTCTTC
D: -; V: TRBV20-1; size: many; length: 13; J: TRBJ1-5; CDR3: CSAGGLFNQPQHF; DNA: TGCAGTGCAGGGGGTCTTTTTAATCAGCCCCAGCATTTT
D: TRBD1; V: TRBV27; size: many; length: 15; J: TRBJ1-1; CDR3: CASSRRGLGDTEAFF; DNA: TGTGCCAGCAGTAGAAGGGGGCTCGGGGACACTGAAGCTTTCTTT
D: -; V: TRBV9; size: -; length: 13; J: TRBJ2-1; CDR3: CASSVDRNNEQFF; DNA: TGTGCCAGCAGCGTAGACCGCAACAATGAGCAGTTCTTC
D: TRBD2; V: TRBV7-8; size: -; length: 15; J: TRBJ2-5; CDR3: CASSLAAGGQETQYF; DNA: TGTGCCAGCAGCTTAGCAGCGGGGGGTCAAGAGACCCAGTACTTC